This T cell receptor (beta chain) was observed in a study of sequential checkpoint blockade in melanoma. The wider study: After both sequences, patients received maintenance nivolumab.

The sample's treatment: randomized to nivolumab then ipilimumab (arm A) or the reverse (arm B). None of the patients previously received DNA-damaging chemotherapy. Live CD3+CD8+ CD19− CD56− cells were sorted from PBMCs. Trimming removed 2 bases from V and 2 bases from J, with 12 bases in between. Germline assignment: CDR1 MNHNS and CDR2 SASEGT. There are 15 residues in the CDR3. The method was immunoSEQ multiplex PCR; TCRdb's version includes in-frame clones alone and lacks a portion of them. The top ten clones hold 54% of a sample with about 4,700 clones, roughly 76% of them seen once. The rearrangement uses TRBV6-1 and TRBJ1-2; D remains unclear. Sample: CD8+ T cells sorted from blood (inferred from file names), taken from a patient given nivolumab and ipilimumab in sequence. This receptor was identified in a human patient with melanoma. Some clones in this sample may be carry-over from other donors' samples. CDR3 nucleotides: TGTGCCAGCAGTGAACGGGGAGGACGGAACTATGGCTACACCTTC. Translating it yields CASSERGGRNYGYTF.